This is a list of T cell receptor beta chains from one sample in a study of T-cell reconstitution after alpha-beta-depleted transplantation in children. TCRdb reprocessed the PCR reads via MiXCR and lists one record per CDR3 protein. The table includes about 230,000 distinct CDR3 sequences, more than 10% detected once. This specimen was PBMCs from the stem cell graft donor, taken from the stem cell graft. These TCRs come from a human donor who donated a stem cell graft to a child with acute lymphoblastic leukemia. Both conserved end residues are part of each CDR3. The D gene is left open where the match is weak. Part of the rows lack a size; the others show once, few, many or a class for expanded clones.

>-|TRBJ2-7|-|TRBV7-2
CASSDSLSEQYF
TGTGCCAGCAGCGACTCACTTTCCGAGCAGTACTTC
>TRBD1|TRBJ1-2|many|TRBV20-1
CSASAVPGQGYGYTF
TGCAGTGCTAGCGCGGTTCCGGGACAGGGTTATGGCTACACCTTC
>-|TRBJ2-7|many|TRBV19
CASSGTATYEQYF
TGTGCCAGTTCCGGGACGGCTACCTACGAGCAGTACTTC
>TRBD1|TRBJ1-1|many|TRBV18
CASSLTGGGSEAFF
TGTGCCAGCTCCCTTACAGGGGGCGGCTCTGAAGCTTTCTTT
>-|TRBJ2-1|many|TRBV11-3
CASSPGSAEQFF
TGTGCCAGCAGCCCAGGTTCAGCTGAGCAGTTCTTC
>TRBD2|TRBJ2-1|many|TRBV5-1
CASSPQAGGYNEQFF
TGCGCCAGCAGCCCCCAGGCGGGAGGGTACAATGAGCAGTTCTTC
>-|TRBJ1-1|many|TRBV27
CASSQYRLNTEAFF
TGTGCCAGCAGCCAATACCGATTGAACACTGAAGCTTTCTTT
>-|TRBJ2-1|many|TRBV18
CASSPPYRVYEQFF
TGTGCCAGCTCACCACCATACAGGGTATATGAGCAGTTCTTC
>-|TRBJ2-3|many|TRBV29-1
CSVGARRTDTQYF
TGCAGCGTTGGGGCGAGGAGGACAGATACGCAGTATTTT
>TRBD2|TRBJ2-5|few|TRBV20-1
CSARRGLAGAGSQETQYF
TGCAGTGCTAGGAGGGGACTAGCGGGGGCCGGGAGCCAAGAGACCCAGTACTTC
>-|TRBJ1-3|-|TRBV9
CASSPETGNTIYF
TGTGCCAGCAGCCCTGAGACTGGAAACACCATATATTTT
>TRBD1|TRBJ2-7|many|TRBV18
CASSSGQDEQYF
TGTGCCAGCTCATCCGGACAGGACGAGCAGTACTTC
>TRBD1|TRBJ1-1|few|TRBV30
CAWIETGLRYTEAFF
TGTGCCTGGATCGAGACAGGGCTGCGGTACACTGAAGCTTTCTTT
>TRBD1|TRBJ1-2|many|TRBV6-2/TRBV6-3
CASSSPRGQGNLYGYTF
TGTGCCAGCAGTTCTCCCCGAGGACAGGGTAACTTATATGGCTACACCTTC